One sample yielded the 4 T cell receptor beta chains listed below, sequenced in a study of T cell responses to AZD1222 COVID-19 vaccine. TCRdb keeps only in-frame clones here, not all; method: immunoSEQ multiplex PCR. The sample holds some 84,000 clones, about 83% seen once. This sample comprised peripheral blood, obtained 28 days after the second AZD1222 dose. The receptor set was obtained from an adult who received the AZD1222 COVID-19 vaccine.

The V and J genes are TRBV30 and TRBJ1-1; a possible D gene is TRBD1 (5 bases). V was shortened by 2 bases and J by 3 bases, with 19 bases between the two germline ends. Germline V gene lookup returns CDR1 GTSNPN and CDR2 SVGIG (reference sequence). The CDR3 runs to 16 residues. The CDR3 is CAWSKSRVGHDTEAFF. The CDR3, as DNA: TGTGCCTGGAGTAAAAGCAGGGTGGGGCACGACACTGAAGCTTTCTTT.

The chain has TRBV7-2 and TRBJ1-6; no reliable D call. The CDR3 is made up of 14 amino acids. Trimming left V 1 base short and J 10 bases short, with 11 bases between. The germline gives CDR1 SGHTA, CDR2 FQGNSA. The CDR3 DNA sequence: TGTGCCAGCAGCTTAGAGACCCGAGCGTCACCCCTCCACTTT. It is translated as CASSLETRASPLHF.

This clone has a single count. The genes are TRBV19 and TRBJ1-4; maybe TRBD1 (5 bases). The CDR3 has 15 residues. Trimming removed 4 bases at V and 4 bases at J, with 13 bases between. Looked up from germline, CDR1 is LNHDA and CDR2 is SQIVND (reference sequence). For the CDR3, the DNA is TGTGCCAGTAGTAGCCCAAGGGGACTTAATGAAAAACTGTTTTTT. It encodes CASSSPRGLNEKLFF.

The V call is TRBV7-9, the J call TRBJ1-1; possibly TRBD1 for D (6 bases). V shed 7 bases and J shed 0 bases, with 9 bases lying between them. Germline CDR1 reads SEHNR; CDR2 reads FQNEAQ (reference sequence). The CDR3 is 13 amino acids. CDR3 protein: CASMGGLNTEAFF. The CDR3 region has the DNA TGTGCCAGCATGGGGGGGCTGAACACTGAAGCTTTCTTT.